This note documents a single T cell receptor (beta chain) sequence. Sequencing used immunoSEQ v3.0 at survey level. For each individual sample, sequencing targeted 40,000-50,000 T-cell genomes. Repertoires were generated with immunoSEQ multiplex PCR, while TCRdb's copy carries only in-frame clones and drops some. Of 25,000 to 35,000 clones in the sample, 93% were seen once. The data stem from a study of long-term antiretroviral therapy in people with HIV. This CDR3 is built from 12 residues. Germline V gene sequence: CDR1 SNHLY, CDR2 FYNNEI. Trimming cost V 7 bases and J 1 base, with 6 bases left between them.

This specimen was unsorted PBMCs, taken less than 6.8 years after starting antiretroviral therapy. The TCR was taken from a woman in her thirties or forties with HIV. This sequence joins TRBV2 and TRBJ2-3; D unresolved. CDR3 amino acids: CASKKGTDTQYF. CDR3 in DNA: TGTGCCAGCAAGAAAGGCACAGATACGCAGTATTTT.